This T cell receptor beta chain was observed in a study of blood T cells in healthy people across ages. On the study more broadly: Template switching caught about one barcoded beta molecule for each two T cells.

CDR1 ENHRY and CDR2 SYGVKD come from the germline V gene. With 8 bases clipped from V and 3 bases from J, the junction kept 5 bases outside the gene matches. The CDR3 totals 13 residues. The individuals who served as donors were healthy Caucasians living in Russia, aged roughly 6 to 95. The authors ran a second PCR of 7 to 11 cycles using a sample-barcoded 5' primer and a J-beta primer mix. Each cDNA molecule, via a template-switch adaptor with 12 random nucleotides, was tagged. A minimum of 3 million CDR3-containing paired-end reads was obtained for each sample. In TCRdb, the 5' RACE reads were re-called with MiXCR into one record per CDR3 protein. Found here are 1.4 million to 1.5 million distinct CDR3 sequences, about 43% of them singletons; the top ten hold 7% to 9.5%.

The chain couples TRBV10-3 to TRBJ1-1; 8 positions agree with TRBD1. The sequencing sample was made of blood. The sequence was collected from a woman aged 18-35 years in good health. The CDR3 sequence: CAISMDRDTEAFF. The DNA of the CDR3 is TGTGCCATCTCTATGGACAGGGACACTGAAGCTTTCTTT.